Each of the 18 T cell receptor beta chains below was sequenced from the same sample in a study of blood T cell repertoires in COVID-19. Only in-frame clones appear in the TCRdb table, and some are missing; sequencing was by immunoSEQ multiplex PCR. Counted here are 250,000 to 300,000 clones, more than 65% occurring once; the ten biggest clones make up around 3.5%. The material sequenced was PBMCs or T cells enriched from blood (not recorded which). Receptors originate from a middle-aged man who had recovered from COVID-19.

This clone turned up a few times. The chain joins TRBV1 to TRBJ2-7; TRBD2, as called in the table, went unchecked against the DNA. TRBV1 is a listed pseudogene. CDR3 length: 11 residues. The CDR3 loop reads CTSSQTKEQYF. CDR3 DNA: TGCACCAGCAGCCAAACTAAAGAGCAGTACTTC.

Here the CDR3 reads CARLTSGYNEQFF. The CDR3 DNA follows: TGTGCCAGGCTGACTAGCGGTTACAATGAGCAGTTCTTC. V is TRBV6-4 and J is TRBJ2-1, with 9 nucleotides matching TRBD2. After removal of 9 bases from V and 4 bases from J, the junction contained 4 bases not matched to a gene. Looked up from germline, CDR1 is MRHNA and CDR2 is SNTAGT. This CDR3 is built from 13 residues.

There are a few counts of this clone. CDR3 loop: CASSLGTSGRGDEQFF. CDR3 sequence (DNA): TGTGCCAGCAGCTTAGGAACTAGCGGGAGGGGGGATGAGCAGTTCTTC. This chain links TRBV11-3 with TRBJ2-1; TRBD2 aligns across 13 bases. V shed 1 base, J shed 8 bases, and the junction held 5 bases outside the gene matches. The CDR3 loop spans 16 amino acids. Germline values: CDR1 SGHNT, CDR2 YENEEA.

The chain links TRBV6-5 to TRBJ2-7; the D gene is possibly TRBD2 (7 bases). Germline V gene lookup returns CDR1 MNHEY and CDR2 SVGAGI. The V end was cut by 6 bases, the J end by 6 bases, with 18 bases between. CDR3 length: 14 amino acids. The DNA for the CDR3 is TGTGCCAGCAGCCGGGGAGGGGGGAAAGGCGAGCAGTACTTC. Protein: CASSRGGGKGEQYF.

The J gene is TRBJ1-4, the V gene TRBV28; weak D call: TRBD1 (6 bases). From germline, CDR1 is MDHEN and CDR2 SYDVKM. There are 16 residues in the CDR3. The V and J ends lost 6 bases and 4 bases respectively, with 18 bases between them. The CDR3 coding sequence is TGTGCCAGCAGCTCACCTTCAGGGGAGGGTAATGAAAAACTGTTTTTT. Its protein is CASSSPSGEGNEKLFF.

The chain is built from TRBV7-3 and TRBJ2-7, with D uncertain. CDR1 and CDR2 from the germline V gene are SGHTA and FQGTGA. The CDR3 totals 13 residues. The V end was cut by 1 base, the J end by 6 bases, with 10 bases between. CDR3: CASSLSERSEQYF. DNA for the CDR3: TGTGCCAGCAGCTTAAGTGAGCGCTCCGAGCAGTACTTC.

This clone was seen a few times. The sample contains more than one DNA sequence encoding this CDR3. V and J are TRBV3-1 (or the pseudogene TRBV3-2) and TRBJ2-7; D not certain. The CDR3 has 12 residues. Trimming left V 4 bases short and J 2 bases short, with 6 bases between. The germline V gene has CDR1 LGHDT and CDR2 YNNKEL (reference sequence). CDR3 amino acids: CASSRTTYEQYF. CDR3 sequence (DNA): TGTGCCAGCAGCCGAACTACCTACGAGCAGTACTTC.

This clone has a handful of counts. The chain is built from TRBV19 and TRBJ2-7; 9 positions agree with TRBD2. The J segment lost 4 bases and the V segment lost 4 bases, leaving 8 bases of the junction unmatched. The germline gives CDR1 LNHDA, CDR2 SQIVND (reference sequence). CDR3 size: 15 residues. CDR3 sequence (DNA): TGTGCCAGTAGTACTTTAGCGGGAGTGGATTACGAGCAGTACTTC. As protein: CASSTLAGVDYEQYF.

DNA for the CDR3: TGTGCCTGGGGGGACGGACAGGTGGGCGCTGAAGCTTTCTTT. Translated, it gives CAWGDGQVGAEAFF. The V gene is TRBV30, the J gene TRBJ1-1; 7 nucleotides align to TRBD1. The CDR3 contains 14 residues. Losses at the gene ends were 5 bases for V and 6 bases for J; bases not matched to a gene: 12. Germline values: CDR1 GTSNPN, CDR2 SVGIG (reference sequence).

J is TRBJ1-1 and V is TRBV5-6; maybe TRBD1 (6 bases). V lost 2 bases and J 3 bases, leaving 14 bases between the germline ends. The CDR3 consists of 15 residues. The germline gives CDR1 SGHDT, CDR2 YYEEEE. The CDR3 region has the DNA TGTGCCAGCAGCTTCCGACAGGCGCCTCACACTGAAGCTTTCTTT. This gives the protein CASSFRQAPHTEAFF.

The chain recombines TRBV11-3 with TRBJ1-4; possibly TRBD1 for D (6 bases). Trimming took 0 bases from V and 5 from J, leaving 7 bases between them. From germline, CDR1 is SGHNT and CDR2 YENEEA. The CDR3 length is 14 residues. This chain's CDR3 is CASSLDQGNEKLFF. The CDR3 DNA reads as TGTGCCAGCAGCTTAGATCAGGGGAATGAAAAACTGTTTTTT.

The J gene is TRBJ2-2, the V gene TRBV9, with 10 bases that match TRBD2. The germline gives CDR1 SGDLS, CDR2 YYNGEE. This CDR3 has 15 residues. J lost 1 base, V lost 3 bases, and 0 bases had no gene match. CDR3 sequence (DNA): TGTGCCAGCAGCGGGACTAGCGGGAACACCGGGGAGCTGTTTTTT. Translating gives CASSGTSGNTGELFF.

In DNA form, the CDR3 reads TGTGCCACCAGCAGGGGACAGATTAGCACAGATACGCAGTATTTT. Translation gives CATSRGQISTDTQYF. The V gene is TRBV15, the J gene TRBJ2-3; 7 bases align to TRBD1. CDR1 LNHNV and CDR2 YYDKDF come from the germline V gene (reference sequence). The junction had 3 bases not matched to a gene; V was cut back by 3 bases and J by 0 bases. CDR3 length: 15 residues. Together with reference TRBV15 and TRBJ2-3, the CDR3 gives the full variable domain: DAMVIQNPRYQVTQFGKPVTLSCSQTLNHNVMYWYQQKSSQAPKLLFHYYDKDFNNEADTPDNFQSRRPNTSFCFLDIRSPGLGDTAMYLCATSRGQISTDTQYFGPGTRLTVL.

The chain carries TRBV19 and TRBJ2-3; 14 bases map to TRBD2. The germline V gene encodes CDR1 LNHDA and CDR2 SQIVND (reference sequence). The CDR3 loop spans 18 amino acids. V gave up 9 bases and J gave up 0 bases; unmatched junction bases: 11. This CDR3 reads CASTGTSGGHLSTDTQYF. The CDR3 DNA sequence: TGTGCCAGCACAGGGACTAGCGGGGGCCACCTTAGCACAGATACGCAGTATTTT.

V and J are TRBV3-1 (or the pseudogene TRBV3-2) and TRBJ2-7; perhaps TRBD1 as D (7 bases). The V and J ends lost 4 bases and 3 bases respectively, with 13 bases between them. The germline CDR1 and CDR2 sequences are LGHDT and YNNKEL (reference sequence). This CDR3 region has 14 residues. The DNA for the CDR3 is TGTGCCAGCAGCCTCAGGGGGGTCAGCTACGAGCAGTACTTC. The encoded protein is CASSLRGVSYEQYF.

This clone has just one count. This rearrangement joins TRBV6-1 to TRBJ2-5, with a tentative D call TRBD1 (6 bases). The CDR3 has 15 residues. The V end lost 1 base, the J end lost 5 bases, and 14 bases lay between the germline ends. Per the germline V gene, CDR1 is MNHNS and CDR2 is SASEGT. CDR3 coding DNA: TGTGCCAGCAGTGAAGGGAACAGGGTACGCGAGACCCAGTACTTC. Translated, it gives CASSEGNRVRETQYF.

This chain uses TRBV7-6 with TRBJ1-3; D may be TRBD1 (6 bases). CDR3 length: 16 amino acids. Germline V gene lookup returns CDR1 SGHVS and CDR2 FNYEAQ. V was cut by 0 bases and J by 0 bases, with 9 bases left in between. This CDR3 is CASSLAAGASGNTIYF. The CDR3 DNA is TGTGCCAGCAGCTTAGCGGCAGGGGCCTCTGGAAACACCATATATTTT.

The chain links TRBV6-5 to TRBJ1-6; TRBD1 matches at 8 bases. This CDR3 is 14 amino acids long. With 5 bases clipped from V and 13 bases from J, the junction kept 10 bases outside the gene matches. Germline V lookup: CDR1 MNHEY, CDR2 SVGAGI. The CDR3 here is CASSTDRGSSPLHF. The CDR3 nucleotides read TGTGCCAGCAGTACCGACAGGGGTTCGTCGCCCCTCCACTTT.